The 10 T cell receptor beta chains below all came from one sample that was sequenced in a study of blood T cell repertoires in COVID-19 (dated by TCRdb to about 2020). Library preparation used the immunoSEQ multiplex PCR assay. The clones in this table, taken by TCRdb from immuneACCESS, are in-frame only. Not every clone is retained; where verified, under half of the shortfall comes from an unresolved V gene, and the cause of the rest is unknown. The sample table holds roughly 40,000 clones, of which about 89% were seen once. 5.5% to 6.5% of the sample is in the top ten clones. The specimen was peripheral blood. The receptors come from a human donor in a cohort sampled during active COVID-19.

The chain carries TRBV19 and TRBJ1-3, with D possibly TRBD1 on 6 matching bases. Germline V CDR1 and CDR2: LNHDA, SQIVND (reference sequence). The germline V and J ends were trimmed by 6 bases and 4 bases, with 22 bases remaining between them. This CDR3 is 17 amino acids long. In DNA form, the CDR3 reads TGTGCCAGTAGCGGAGGTGGCAGGGGTCTTTTGGGAAACACCATATATTTT. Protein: CASSGGGRGLLGNTIYF.

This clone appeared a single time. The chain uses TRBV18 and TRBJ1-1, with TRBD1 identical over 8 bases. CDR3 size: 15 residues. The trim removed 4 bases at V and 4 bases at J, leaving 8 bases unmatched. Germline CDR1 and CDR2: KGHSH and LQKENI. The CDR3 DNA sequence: TGTGCCAGCTCACTGCAGGGGGCTTTGAGCACTGAAGCTTTCTTT. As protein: CASSLQGALSTEAFF. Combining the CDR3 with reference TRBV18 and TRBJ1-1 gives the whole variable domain NAGVMQNPRHLVRRRGQEARLRCSPMKGHSHVYWYRQLPEEGLKFMVYLQKENIIDESGMPKERFSAEFPKEGPSILRIQQVVRGDSAAYFCASSLQGALSTEAFFGQGTRLTVV.

CDR3 protein: CASSFLSRAREQYF. CDR3 DNA sequence: TGTGCCAGCAGTTTCTTGAGCAGGGCTCGGGAGCAGTACTTC. The J gene is TRBJ2-7, the V gene TRBV28; TRBD1 is a possible D gene (5 bases). This CDR3 is 14 amino acids long. Germline V lookup: CDR1 MDHEN, CDR2 SYDVKM. V was trimmed by 3 bases and J by 7 bases, leaving 16 bases between them.

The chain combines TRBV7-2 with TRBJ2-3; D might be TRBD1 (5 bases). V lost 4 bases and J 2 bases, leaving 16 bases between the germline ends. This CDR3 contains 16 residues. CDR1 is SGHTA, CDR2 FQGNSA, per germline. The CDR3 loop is CASSYRRAPPTDTQYF. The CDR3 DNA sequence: TGTGCCAGCAGCTACCGCAGGGCCCCCCCCACAGATACGCAGTATTTT. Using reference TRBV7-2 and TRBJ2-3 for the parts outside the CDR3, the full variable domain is GAGVSQSPSNKVTEKGKDVELRCDPISGHTALYWYRQSLGQGLEFLIYFQGNSAPDKSGLPSDRFSAERTGGSVSTLTIQRTQQEDSAVYLCASSYRRAPPTDTQYFGPGTRLTVL.

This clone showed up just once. CDR3 sequence (DNA): TGTGCCAGCAGCCCCCCCGGGGGGGCGCTTCCTTCACCCCTCCACTTT. Translating gives CASSPPGGALPSPLHF. The V gene is TRBV3-1 (or the pseudogene TRBV3-2), the J gene TRBJ1-6; perhaps TRBD1 as D (6 bases). The CDR3 runs 16 residues. The germline V gene encodes CDR1 LGHDT and CDR2 YNNKEL (reference sequence). V gave up 4 bases and J gave up 9 bases, with 19 bases separating them.

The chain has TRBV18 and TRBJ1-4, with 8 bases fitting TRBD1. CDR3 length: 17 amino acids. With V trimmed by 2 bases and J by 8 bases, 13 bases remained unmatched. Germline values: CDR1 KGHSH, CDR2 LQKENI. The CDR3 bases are TGTGCCAGCTCACCAAGGTCTTTAGGACAGGGTTTGGAAAAACTGTTTTTT. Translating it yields CASSPRSLGQGLEKLFF.

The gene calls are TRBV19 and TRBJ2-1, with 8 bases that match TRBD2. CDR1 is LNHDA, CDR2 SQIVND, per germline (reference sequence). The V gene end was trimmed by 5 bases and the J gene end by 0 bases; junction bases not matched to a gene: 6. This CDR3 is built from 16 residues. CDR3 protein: CASSYSGSGSYNEQFF. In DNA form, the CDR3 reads TGTGCCAGTAGTTACAGCGGGAGTGGCTCCTACAATGAGCAGTTCTTC. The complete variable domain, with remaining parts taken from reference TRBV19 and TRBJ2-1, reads DGGITQSPKYLFRKEGQNVTLSCEQNLNHDAMYWYRQDPGQGLRLIYYSQIVNDFQKGDIAEGYSVSREKKESFPLTVTSAQKNPTAFYLCASSYSGSGSYNEQFFGPGTRLTVL.

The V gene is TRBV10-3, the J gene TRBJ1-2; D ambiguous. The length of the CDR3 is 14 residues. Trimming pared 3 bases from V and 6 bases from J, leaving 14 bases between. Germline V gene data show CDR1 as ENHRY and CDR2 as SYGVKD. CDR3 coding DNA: TGTGCCATCAGTGACAGTACCGCCGGGGATGGCTACACCTTC. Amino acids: CAISDSTAGDGYTF.

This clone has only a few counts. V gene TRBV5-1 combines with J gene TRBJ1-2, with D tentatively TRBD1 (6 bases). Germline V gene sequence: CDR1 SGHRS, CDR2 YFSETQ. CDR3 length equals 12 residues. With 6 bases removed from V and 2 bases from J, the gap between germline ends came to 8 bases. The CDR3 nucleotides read TGCGCCAGCACAGACAGGAACTATGGCTACACCTTC. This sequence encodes CASTDRNYGYTF.

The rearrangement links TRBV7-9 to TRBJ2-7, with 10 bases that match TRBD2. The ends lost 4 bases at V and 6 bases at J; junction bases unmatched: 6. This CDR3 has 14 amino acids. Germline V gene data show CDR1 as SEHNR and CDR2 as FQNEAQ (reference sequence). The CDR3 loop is CASSSRTSGSEQYF. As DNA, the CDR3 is TGTGCCAGCAGCTCTAGGACTAGCGGCAGCGAGCAGTACTTC.